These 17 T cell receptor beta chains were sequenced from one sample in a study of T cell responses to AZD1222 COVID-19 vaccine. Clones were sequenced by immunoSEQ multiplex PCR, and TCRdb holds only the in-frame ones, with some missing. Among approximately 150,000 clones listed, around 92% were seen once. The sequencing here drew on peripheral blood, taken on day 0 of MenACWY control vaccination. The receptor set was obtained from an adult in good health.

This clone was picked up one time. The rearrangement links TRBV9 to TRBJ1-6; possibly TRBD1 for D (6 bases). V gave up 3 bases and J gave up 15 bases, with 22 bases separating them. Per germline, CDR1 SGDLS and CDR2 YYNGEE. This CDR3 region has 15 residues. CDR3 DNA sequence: TGTGCCAGCAGCGCCCCAACAGGATTGGGGGCAGGCCTCCACTTT. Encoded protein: CASSAPTGLGAGLHF. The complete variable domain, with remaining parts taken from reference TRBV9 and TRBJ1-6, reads DSGVTQTPKHLITATGQRVTLRCSPRSGDLSVYWYQQSLDQGLQFLIQYYNGEERAKGNILERFSAQQFPDLHSELNLSSLELGDSALYFCASSAPTGLGAGLHFGNGTRLTVT.

The CDR3 spells CAWSLEGLNSPLHF. For the CDR3, the DNA is TGTGCCTGGAGTCTAGAGGGATTAAATTCACCCCTCCACTTT. The chain carries TRBV30 and TRBJ1-6; no clear D gene. Trimming took 2 bases from V and 7 from J, leaving 12 bases between them. Germline V gene data show CDR1 as GTSNPN and CDR2 as SVGIG (reference sequence). CDR3 length: 14 amino acids.

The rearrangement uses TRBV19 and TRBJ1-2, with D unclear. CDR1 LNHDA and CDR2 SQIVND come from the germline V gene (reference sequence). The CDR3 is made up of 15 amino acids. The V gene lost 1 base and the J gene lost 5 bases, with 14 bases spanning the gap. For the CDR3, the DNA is TGTGCCAGTAGTATAGGCAGTCGGGTAGAATATGGCTACACCTTC. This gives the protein CASSIGSRVEYGYTF.

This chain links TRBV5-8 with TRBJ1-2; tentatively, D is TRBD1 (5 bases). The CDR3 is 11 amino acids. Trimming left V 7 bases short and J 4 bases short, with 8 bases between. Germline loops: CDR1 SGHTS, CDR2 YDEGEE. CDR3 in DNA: TGTGCCAGCGGGGCCGGCTATGGCTACACCTTC. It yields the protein CASGAGYGYTF.

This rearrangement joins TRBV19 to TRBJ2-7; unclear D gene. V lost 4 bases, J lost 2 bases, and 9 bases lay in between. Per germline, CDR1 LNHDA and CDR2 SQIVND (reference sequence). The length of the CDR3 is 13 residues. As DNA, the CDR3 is TGTGCCAGTAGTAGGCAGCCGACCTACGAGCAGTACTTC. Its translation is CASSRQPTYEQYF.

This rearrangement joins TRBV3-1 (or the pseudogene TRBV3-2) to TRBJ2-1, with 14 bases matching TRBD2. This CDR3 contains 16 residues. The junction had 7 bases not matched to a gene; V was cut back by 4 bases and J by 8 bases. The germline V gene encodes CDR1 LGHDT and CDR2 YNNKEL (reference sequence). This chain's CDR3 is CASSRPGTSGRDEQFF. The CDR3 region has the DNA TGTGCCAGCAGCCGTCCCGGGACTAGCGGGAGAGATGAGCAGTTCTTC.

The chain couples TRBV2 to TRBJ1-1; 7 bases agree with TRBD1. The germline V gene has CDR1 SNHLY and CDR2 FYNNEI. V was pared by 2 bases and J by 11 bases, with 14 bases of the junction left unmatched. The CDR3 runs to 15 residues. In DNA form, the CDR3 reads TGTGCCAGCAGTGAATTTGATTTAGCAGGGGGAATGGCTTTCTTT. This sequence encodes CASSEFDLAGGMAFF.

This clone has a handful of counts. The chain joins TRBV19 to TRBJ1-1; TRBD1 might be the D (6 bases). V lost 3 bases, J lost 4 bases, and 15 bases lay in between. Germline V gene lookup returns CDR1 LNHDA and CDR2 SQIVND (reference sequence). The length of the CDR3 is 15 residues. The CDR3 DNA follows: TGTGCCAGTAGTATGGGGGCGGTGATCGGCACTGAAGCTTTCTTT. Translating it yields CASSMGAVIGTEAFF. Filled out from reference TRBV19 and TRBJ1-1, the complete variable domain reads DGGITQSPKYLFRKEGQNVTLSCEQNLNHDAMYWYRQDPGQGLRLIYYSQIVNDFQKGDIAEGYSVSREKKESFPLTVTSAQKNPTAFYLCASSMGAVIGTEAFFGQGTRLTVV.

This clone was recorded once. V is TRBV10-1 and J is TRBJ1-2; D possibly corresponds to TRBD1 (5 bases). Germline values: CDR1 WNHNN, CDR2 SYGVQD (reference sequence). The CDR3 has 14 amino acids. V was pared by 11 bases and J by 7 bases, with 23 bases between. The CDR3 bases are TGCGCCCGCACGCGGCCCTGGGGGTTTCGTGGCTACACCTTC. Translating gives CARTRPWGFRGYTF.

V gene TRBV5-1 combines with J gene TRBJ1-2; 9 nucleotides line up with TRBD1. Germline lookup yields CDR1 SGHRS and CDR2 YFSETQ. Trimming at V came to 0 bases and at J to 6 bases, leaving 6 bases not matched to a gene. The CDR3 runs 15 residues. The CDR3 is CASSLVGDRDDGYTF. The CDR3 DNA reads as TGCGCCAGCAGCTTGGTAGGGGACAGGGATGATGGCTACACCTTC.

The CDR3 nucleotides read TGTGCCAGCAGCTTAAGGGAGCAAGCATACAATGAGCAGTTCTTC. Its translation is CASSLREQAYNEQFF. The chain carries TRBV11-3 and TRBJ2-1; a possible D gene is TRBD2 (5 bases). CDR1 and CDR2 from the germline V gene are SGHNT and YENEEA. CDR3 length: 15 amino acids. Trimming shortened V by 2 bases and J by 4 bases, and 12 bases separated the two germline ends.

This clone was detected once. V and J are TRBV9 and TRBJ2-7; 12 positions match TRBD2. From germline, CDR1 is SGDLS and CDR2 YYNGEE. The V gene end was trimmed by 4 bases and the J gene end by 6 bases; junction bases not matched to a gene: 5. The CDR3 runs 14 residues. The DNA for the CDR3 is TGTGCCAGCAGCCCATTACTAGCGGGAGGCGAGCAGTACTTC. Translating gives CASSPLLAGGEQYF.

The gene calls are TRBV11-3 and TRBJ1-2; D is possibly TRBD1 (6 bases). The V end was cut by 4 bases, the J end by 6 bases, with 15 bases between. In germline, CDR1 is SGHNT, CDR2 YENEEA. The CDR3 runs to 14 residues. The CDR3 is CASSSRTVQHGYTF. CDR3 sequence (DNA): TGTGCCAGCAGCTCCCGGACAGTCCAGCATGGCTACACCTTC. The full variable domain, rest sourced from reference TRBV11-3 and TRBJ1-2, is EAGVVQSPRYKIIEKKQPVAFWCNPISGHNTLYWYLQNLGQGPELLIRYENEEAVDDSQLPKDRFSAERLKGVDSTLKIQPAELGDSAVYLCASSSRTVQHGYTFGSGTRLTVV.

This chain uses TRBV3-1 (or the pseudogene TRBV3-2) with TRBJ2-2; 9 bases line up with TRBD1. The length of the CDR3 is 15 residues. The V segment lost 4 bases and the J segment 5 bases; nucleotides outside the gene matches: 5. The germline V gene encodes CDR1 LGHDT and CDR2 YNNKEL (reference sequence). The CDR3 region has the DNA TGTGCCAGCAGCCGCATAGGGACAGGGACCGGGGAGCTGTTTTTT. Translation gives CASSRIGTGTGELFF.

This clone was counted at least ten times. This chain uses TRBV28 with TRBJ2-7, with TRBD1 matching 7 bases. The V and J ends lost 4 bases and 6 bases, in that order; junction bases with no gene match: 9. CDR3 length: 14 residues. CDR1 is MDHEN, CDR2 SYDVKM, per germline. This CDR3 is CASSSGTAWGEQYF. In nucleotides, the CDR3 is TGTGCCAGCAGTTCTGGGACAGCCTGGGGCGAGCAGTACTTC.

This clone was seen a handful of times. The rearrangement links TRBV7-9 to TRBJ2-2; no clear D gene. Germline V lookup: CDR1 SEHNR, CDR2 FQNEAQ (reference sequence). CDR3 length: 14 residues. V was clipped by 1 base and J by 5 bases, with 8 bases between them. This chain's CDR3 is CASSLVGSTGELFF. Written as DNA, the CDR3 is TGTGCCAGCAGCTTAGTGGGGTCAACCGGGGAGCTGTTTTTT.

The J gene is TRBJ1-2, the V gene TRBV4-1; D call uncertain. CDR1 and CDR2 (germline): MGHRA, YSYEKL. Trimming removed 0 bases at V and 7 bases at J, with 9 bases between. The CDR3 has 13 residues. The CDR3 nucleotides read TGCGCCAGCAGCCAAGAGTCCCATCTTGGCTACACCTTC. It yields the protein CASSQESHLGYTF.